These T cell receptor beta chains were read from a single sample in a study of blood T cell repertoires in COVID-19. Profiling relied on immunoSEQ multiplex PCR, and the TCRdb table lists in-frame clones only, not all of them. Of under 200,000 clones listed, about 93% were seen once; the top ten hold 0.45% to 0.65%. Sequenced input: peripheral blood. These receptors were collected from a man aged 45 to 65 with acute or convalescent COVID-19. Each CDR3 is given with its conserved first and last residue. A D gene is named only where the DNA matches it firmly. Size tells how often a clone was seen (once, few, many) or the class of an expanded clone, and some rows leave it out.

size: NA
D: TRBD1
J: TRBJ1-4
length: 17
V: TRBV19
CDR3: CASSIQDRRTTNEKLFF
DNA: TGTGCCAGTAGTATTCAGGACAGGAGGACAACTAATGAAAAACTGTTTTTT

size: NA
D: NA
J: TRBJ2-5
length: 14
V: TRBV9
CDR3: CASSVDDVAETQYF
DNA: TGTGCCAGCAGCGTAGATGATGTGGCAGAGACCCAGTACTTC

size: NA
D: NA
J: TRBJ2-2
length: 15
V: TRBV2
CDR3: CASSPDSLNTGELFF
DNA: TGTGCCAGCAGTCCCGACTCGCTTAACACCGGGGAGCTGTTTTTT

size: once
D: NA
J: TRBJ1-1
length: 13
V: TRBV5-8
CDR3: CASSLKGFTEAFF
DNA: TGTGCCAGCAGCTTGAAGGGGTTCACTGAAGCTTTCTTT

size: NA
D: TRBD2
J: TRBJ2-7
length: 11
V: TRBV28
CDR3: CASSSSSGGLF
DNA: TGTGCCAGCAGTAGCTCTAGCGGAGGGCTCTTC

size: few
D: TRBD1
J: TRBJ2-1
length: 14
V: TRBV10-1
CDR3: CASSEGQGADEQFF
DNA: TGCGCCAGCAGTGAGGGACAGGGGGCCGATGAGCAGTTCTTC

size: NA
D: TRBD1
J: TRBJ2-3
length: 16
V: TRBV24-1
CDR3: CATSDLRQGATDTQYF
DNA: TGTGCCACCAGTGATTTGCGTCAGGGGGCAACAGATACGCAGTATTTT

size: NA
D: NA
J: TRBJ1-5
length: 14
V: TRBV6-5
CDR3: CASKPGTSNQPQHF
DNA: TGTGCCAGCAAGCCCGGGACAAGCAATCAGCCCCAGCATTTT

size: NA
D: TRBD1
J: TRBJ1-5
length: 17
V: TRBV5-4
CDR3: CASSFWREGAGNQPQHF
DNA: TGTGCCAGCAGCTTTTGGAGAGAGGGGGCCGGCAATCAGCCCCAGCATTTT

size: NA
D: NA
J: TRBJ1-1
length: 15
V: TRBV5-1
CDR3: CASSPRDVGSTEAFF
DNA: TGCGCCAGCAGCCCTCGGGATGTTGGATCCACTGAAGCTTTCTTT

size: NA
D: TRBD1
J: TRBJ1-4
length: 14
V: TRBV6-5
CDR3: CASSRGTANEKLFF
DNA: TGTGCCAGCAGCCGTGGGACAGCTAATGAAAAACTGTTTTTT

size: NA
D: TRBD1
J: TRBJ1-1
length: 18
V: TRBV10-3
CDR3: CAISQKPNLDRLGSEAFF
DNA: TGTGCCATCAGCCAGAAACCCAATTTGGACAGGTTGGGCTCTGAAGCTTTCTTT

size: NA
D: NA
J: TRBJ1-3
length: 16
V: TRBV9
CDR3: CASNKEGSVAGNTIYF
DNA: TGTGCCAGCAACAAGGAGGGGAGCGTTGCTGGAAACACCATATATTTT

size: NA
D: NA
J: TRBJ1-1
length: 14
V: TRBV7-9
CDR3: CASSDRGGITEAFF
DNA: TGTGCCAGCAGCGATCGTGGAGGGATCACTGAAGCTTTCTTT

size: NA
D: NA
J: TRBJ2-5
length: 13
V: TRBV5-4
CDR3: CASSPRQGETQYF
DNA: TGTGCCAGCAGCCCGAGGCAGGGAGAGACCCAGTACTTC

size: NA
D: NA
J: TRBJ1-2
length: 14
V: TRBV7-9
CDR3: CASSLGTTGYGYTF
DNA: TGTGCCAGCAGCTTAGGGACTACGGGCTATGGCTACACCTTT

size: once
D: TRBD1
J: TRBJ1-2
length: 13
V: TRBV6-1
CDR3: CASSEGQGYGYTF
DNA: TGTGCCAGCAGTGAGGGACAGGGCTATGGCTACACCTTC

size: once
D: TRBD1
J: TRBJ2-2
length: 16
V: TRBV7-9
CDR3: CASTHGDRGAVGELFF
DNA: TGTGCCAGCACCCACGGAGACAGGGGCGCGGTCGGGGAGCTGTTTTTT

size: NA
D: NA
J: TRBJ2-1
length: 16
V: TRBV5-1
CDR3: CASSRASAHDYNEQFF
DNA: TGCGCCAGCAGCCGGGCTAGCGCCCACGACTACAATGAGCAGTTCTTC

size: NA
D: NA
J: TRBJ1-5
length: 13
V: TRBV10-3
CDR3: CASARGRNQPQHF
DNA: TGTGCCAGCGCTCGGGGTCGCAATCAGCCCCAGCATTTT

size: NA
D: NA
J: TRBJ2-1
length: 12
V: TRBV10-3
CDR3: CAISESVNEQFF
DNA: TGTGCCATCAGTGAATCTGTCAATGAGCAGTTCTTC

size: NA
D: NA
J: TRBJ2-5
length: 15
V: TRBV5-1
CDR3: CASSLGGSAEETQYF
DNA: TGCGCCAGCAGCTTGGGCGGGTCAGCTGAAGAGACCCAGTACTTC

size: NA
D: NA
J: TRBJ2-1
length: 16
V: TRBV28
CDR3: CASSSRTRSSYNEQFF
DNA: TGTGCCAGCAGTTCCCGAACTAGAAGCTCCTACAATGAGCAGTTCTTC

size: NA
D: NA
J: TRBJ2-7
length: 15
V: TRBV15
CDR3: CATSRVAEPLREQYF
DNA: TGTGCCACCAGCCGAGTAGCGGAACCACTACGAGAGCAGTACTTC